This entry concerns a single TCR beta chain. The antigen is not known. The data stem from a study of cytotoxic CD8 clonotypes in ibrutinib-treated CLL. Across the whole study: A mean of around 250,000 productive templates and approximately 90,000 productive rearrangements was obtained per sample. Study-level findings and limits: Clonality went up at the time of ibrutinib response, stayed stable in sustained remission, and later dropped back toward its baseline level at progression. Public clonotypes, an uncommon group, contracted or remained stable on treatment.

A 1 in 200,000 to 1 in 1 million T cell depth was the sequencing target. Assay: immunoSEQ multiplex PCR; the TCRdb copy retains only in-frame clones and omits some. The table records around 310,000 clones, around four fifths of them present only once. CDR1 and CDR2 from the germline V gene are MGHRA and YSYEKL. Trimming removed 5 bases at V and 0 bases at J, with 14 bases between. CDR3 length: 16 amino acids. The material was PBMCs, obtained before ibrutinib treatment. The origin of this receptor is a human donor with chronic lymphocytic leukemia. The chain links TRBV4-1 to TRBJ1-3, with D perhaps matching TRBD1 (5 bases). CDR3 DNA: TGCGCCAGCAGCTCCGGTGGGGCAGACTCTGGAAACACCATATATTTT. Translating it yields CASSSGGADSGNTIYF.